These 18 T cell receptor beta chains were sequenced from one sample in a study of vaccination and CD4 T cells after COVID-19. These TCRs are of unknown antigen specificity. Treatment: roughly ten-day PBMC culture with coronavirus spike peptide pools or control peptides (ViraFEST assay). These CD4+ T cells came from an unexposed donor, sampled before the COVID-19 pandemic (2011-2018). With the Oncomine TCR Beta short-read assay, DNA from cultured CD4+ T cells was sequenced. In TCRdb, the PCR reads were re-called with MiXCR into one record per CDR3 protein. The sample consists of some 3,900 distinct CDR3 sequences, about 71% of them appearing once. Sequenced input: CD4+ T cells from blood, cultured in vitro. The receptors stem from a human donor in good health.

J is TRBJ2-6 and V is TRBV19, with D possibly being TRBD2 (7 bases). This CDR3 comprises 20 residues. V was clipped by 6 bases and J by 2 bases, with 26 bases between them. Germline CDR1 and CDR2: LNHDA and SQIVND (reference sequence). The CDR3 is CASSNLTGGRAGPGANVLTF. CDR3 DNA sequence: TGTGCCAGTAGCAATCTCACCGGGGGGCGTGCAGGTCCTGGGGCCAACGTCCTGACTTTC.

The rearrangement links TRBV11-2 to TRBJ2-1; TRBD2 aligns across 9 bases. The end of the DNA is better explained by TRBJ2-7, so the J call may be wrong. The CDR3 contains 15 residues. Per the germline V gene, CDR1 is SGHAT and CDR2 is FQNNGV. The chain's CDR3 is CASSSRREGLYEQYF. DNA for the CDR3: TGTGCCAGCAGCTCAAGGCGGGAGGGACTCTACGAGCAGTACTTC.

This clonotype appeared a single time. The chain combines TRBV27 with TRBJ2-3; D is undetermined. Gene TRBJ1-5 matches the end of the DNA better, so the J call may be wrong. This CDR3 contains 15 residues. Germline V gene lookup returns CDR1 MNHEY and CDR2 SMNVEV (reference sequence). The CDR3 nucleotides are TGTGCCAGCAGTTTGGCTCTGTCCAGCACAGATACGCAGCATTTT. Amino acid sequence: CASSLALSSTDTQHF.

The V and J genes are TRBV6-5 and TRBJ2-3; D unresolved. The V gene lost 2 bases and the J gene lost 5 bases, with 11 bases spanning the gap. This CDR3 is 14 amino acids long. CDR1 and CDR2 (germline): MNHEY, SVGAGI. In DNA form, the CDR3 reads TGTGCCAGCAGTTACATGGACCCACAAGATACGCAGTATTTT. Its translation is CASSYMDPQDTQYF.

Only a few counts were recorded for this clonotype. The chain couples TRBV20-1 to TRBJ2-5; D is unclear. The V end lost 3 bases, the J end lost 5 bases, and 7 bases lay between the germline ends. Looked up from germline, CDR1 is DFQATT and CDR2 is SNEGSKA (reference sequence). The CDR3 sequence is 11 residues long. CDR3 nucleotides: TGCAGTGCTAGTCCTTTGGAGACCCAGTACTTC. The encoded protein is CSASPLETQYF.

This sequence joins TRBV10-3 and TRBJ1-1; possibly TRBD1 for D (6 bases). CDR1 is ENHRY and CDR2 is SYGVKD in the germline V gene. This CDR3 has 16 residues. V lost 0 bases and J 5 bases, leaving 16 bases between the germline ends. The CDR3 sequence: CAISESKGGRGTEAFF. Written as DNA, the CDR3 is TGTGCCATCAGTGAGTCTAAGGGGGGAAGAGGTACTGAAGCTTTCTTT.

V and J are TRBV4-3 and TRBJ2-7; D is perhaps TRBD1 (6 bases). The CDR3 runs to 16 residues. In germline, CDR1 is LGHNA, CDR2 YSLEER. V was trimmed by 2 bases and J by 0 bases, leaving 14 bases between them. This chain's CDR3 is CASSQPGQEFSYEQYF. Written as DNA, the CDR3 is TGCGCCAGCAGCCAACCGGGACAAGAATTCTCCTACGAGCAGTACTTC.

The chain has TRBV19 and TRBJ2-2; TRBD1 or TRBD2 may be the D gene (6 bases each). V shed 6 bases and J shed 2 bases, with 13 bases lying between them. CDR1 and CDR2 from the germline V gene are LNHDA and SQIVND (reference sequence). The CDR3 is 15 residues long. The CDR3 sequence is CASRIPGANTGELFF. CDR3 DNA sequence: TGTGCCAGTAGAATCCCGGGGGCAAACACCGGGGAGCTGTTTTTT.

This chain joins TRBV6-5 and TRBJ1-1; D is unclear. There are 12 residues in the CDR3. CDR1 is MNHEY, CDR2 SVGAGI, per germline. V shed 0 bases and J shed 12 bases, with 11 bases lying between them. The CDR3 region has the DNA TGTGCCAGCAGTTACTCGGACGGCCCCACTTTCTTT. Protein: CASSYSDGPTFF.

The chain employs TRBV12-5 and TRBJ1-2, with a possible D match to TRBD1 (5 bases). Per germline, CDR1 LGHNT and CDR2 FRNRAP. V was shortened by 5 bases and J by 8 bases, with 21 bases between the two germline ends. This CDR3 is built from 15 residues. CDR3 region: CASGPEGLSQRGYTF. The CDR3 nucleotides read TGTGCTAGTGGTCCCGAGGGACTGAGCCAGCGAGGCTACACCTTC.

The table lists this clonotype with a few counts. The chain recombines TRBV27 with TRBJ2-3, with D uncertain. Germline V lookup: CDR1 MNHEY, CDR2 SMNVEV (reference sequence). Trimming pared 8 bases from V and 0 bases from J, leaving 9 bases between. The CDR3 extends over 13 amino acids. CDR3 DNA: TGTGCCAGCTCTAGGTCGAGCACAGATACGCAGTATTTT. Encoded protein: CASSRSSTDTQYF.

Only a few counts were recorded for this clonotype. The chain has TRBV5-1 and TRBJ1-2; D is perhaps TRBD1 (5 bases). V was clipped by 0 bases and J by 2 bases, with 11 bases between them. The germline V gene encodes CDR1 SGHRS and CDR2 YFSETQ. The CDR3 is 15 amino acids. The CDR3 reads CASSLARDRNYGYTF. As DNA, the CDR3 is TGCGCCAGCAGCTTGGCACGTGACAGAAACTATGGCTACACCTTC.

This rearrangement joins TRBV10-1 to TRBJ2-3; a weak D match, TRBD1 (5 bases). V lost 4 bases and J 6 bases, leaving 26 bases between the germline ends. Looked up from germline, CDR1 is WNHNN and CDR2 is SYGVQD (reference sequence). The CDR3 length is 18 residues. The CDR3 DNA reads TGCGCCAGCAGTGGGTCCGAAAGGGGCTCGCCGATCACGGATACGCAGTATTTT. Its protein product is CASSGSERGSPITDTQYF.

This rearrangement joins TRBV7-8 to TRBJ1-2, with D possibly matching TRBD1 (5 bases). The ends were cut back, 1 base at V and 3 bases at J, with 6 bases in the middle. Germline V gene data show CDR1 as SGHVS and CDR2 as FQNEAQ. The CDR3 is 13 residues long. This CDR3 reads CASSLEGYYGYTF. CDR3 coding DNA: TGTGCCAGCAGCTTAGAGGGGTACTATGGCTACACCTTC.

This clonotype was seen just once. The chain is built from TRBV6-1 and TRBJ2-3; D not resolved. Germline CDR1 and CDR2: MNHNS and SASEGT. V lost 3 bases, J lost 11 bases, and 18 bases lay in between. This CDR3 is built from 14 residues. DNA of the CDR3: TGTGCCAGCAGTGACCCCCTCCTGGCGGTGAAGCAGTATTTT. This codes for CASSDPLLAVKQYF.

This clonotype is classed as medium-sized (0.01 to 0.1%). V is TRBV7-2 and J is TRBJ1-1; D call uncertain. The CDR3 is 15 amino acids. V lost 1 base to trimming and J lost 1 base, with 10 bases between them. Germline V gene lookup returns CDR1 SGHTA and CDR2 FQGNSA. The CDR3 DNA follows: TGTGCCAGCAGCTTAGGAGTCCTTTGGAACACTGAAGCTTTCTTT. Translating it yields CASSLGVLWNTEAFF.

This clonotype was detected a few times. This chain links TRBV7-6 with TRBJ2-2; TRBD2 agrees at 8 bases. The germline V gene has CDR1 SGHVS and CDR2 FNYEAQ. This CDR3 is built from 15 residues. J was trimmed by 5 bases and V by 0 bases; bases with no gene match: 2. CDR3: CASSLASGITGELFF. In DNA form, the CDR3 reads TGTGCCAGCAGCTTAGCTAGCGGGATAACCGGGGAGCTGTTTTTT.

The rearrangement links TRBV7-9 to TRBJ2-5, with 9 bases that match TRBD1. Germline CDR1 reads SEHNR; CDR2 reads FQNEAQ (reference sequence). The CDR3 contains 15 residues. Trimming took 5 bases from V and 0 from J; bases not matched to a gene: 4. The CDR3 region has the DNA TGTGCCAGCAGCCTGGGGACAGGGCACCAAGAGACCCAGTACTTC. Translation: CASSLGTGHQETQYF.